This passage covers 17 T cell receptor beta chains from one sample sequenced in a study of Ad26.COV2.S vaccination and SARS-CoV-2 variants. The treatment denotes: about 20 received Ad26.COV2.S at low or high dose, single or two shots; roughly five received placebo; per-sample allocation not given. At day 63 after the first vaccine or placebo injection, samples were drawn. Clones were sequenced by immunoSEQ multiplex PCR, and TCRdb holds only the in-frame ones, with some missing. The data show 250,000 to 300,000 clones, about 89% seen once. Sequencing was performed on peripheral blood, taken in a trial of Ad26.COV2.S vaccine versus placebo. The receptor set was obtained from a person between 18 and 60 years old who received the Ad26.COV2.S COVID-19 vaccine or a placebo.

The CDR3 nucleotides are TGCGCCAGCAGCCAAGAGGGAAGGGATACGCAGTATTTT. Amino acids: CASSQEGRDTQYF. The chain has TRBV4-3 and TRBJ2-3; D is unclear. The germline V and J ends were trimmed by 0 bases and 6 bases, with 7 bases remaining between them. Germline V CDR1 and CDR2: LGHNA, YSLEER. The CDR3 contains 13 residues.

The table lists this clone with a count of one. The V gene is TRBV4-1, the J gene TRBJ1-3; D call uncertain. The germline CDR1 and CDR2 sequences are MGHRA and YSYEKL. The germline V and J ends were trimmed by 0 bases and 0 bases, with 9 bases remaining between them. The CDR3 is 16 residues long. The CDR3 nucleotides are TGCGCCAGCAGCCAAGACGACGGATACTCTGGAAACACCATATATTTT. The encoded protein is CASSQDDGYSGNTIYF.

The chain carries TRBV7-9 and TRBJ1-1; 11 positions agree with TRBD1. The CDR3 covers 15 residues. CDR1 and CDR2 (germline): SEHNR, FQNEAQ (reference sequence). The ends lost 4 bases at V and 4 bases at J; junction bases unmatched: 5. CDR3 amino acids: CASSSPGQGVTEAFF. The CDR3 DNA follows: TGTGCCAGCAGCTCTCCGGGACAGGGGGTCACTGAAGCTTTCTTT.

The chain joins TRBV3-1 (or the pseudogene TRBV3-2) to TRBJ2-1, with a tentative D call TRBD1 (5 bases). Germline V gives CDR1 LGHDT, CDR2 YNNKEL (reference sequence). The CDR3 is made up of 14 amino acids. Trimming cost V 0 bases and J 7 bases, with 10 bases left between them. The CDR3 DNA follows: TGTGCCAGCAGCCAAGAGGGCAGGGTTAATGAGCAGTTCTTC. This gives the protein CASSQEGRVNEQFF.

As to this clone: Sequence at one end of the junction differs from germline and may be a read error. The rearrangement uses TRBV7-9 and TRBJ1-2; 12 nucleotides align to TRBD1. This CDR3 is 14 amino acids long. From germline, CDR1 is SEHNR and CDR2 FQNEAQ (reference sequence). CDR3 DNA: TGTGCCAGCAGCCGGGGACAGGGGGCGCGGCGGGATAACTTC. Its protein product is CASSRGQGARRDNF.

The chain joins TRBV5-5 to TRBJ2-7, with D possibly TRBD1 on 5 matching bases. This CDR3 is 15 amino acids long. Trimming stripped 0 bases from V and 4 bases from J, with 14 bases between. Germline V CDR1 and CDR2: SGHKS, YYEKEE (reference sequence). The CDR3 loop reads CASSLAGQGRYEQYF. CDR3 DNA sequence: TGTGCCAGCAGCTTGGCCGGGCAGGGTAGGTACGAGCAGTACTTC. Drawing the rest from reference TRBV5-5 and TRBJ2-7, the complete variable domain is DAGVTQSPTHLIKTRGQQVTLRCSPISGHKSVSWYQQVLGQGPQFIFQYYEKEERGRGNFPDRFSARQFPNYSSELNVNALLLGDSALYLCASSLAGQGRYEQYFGPGTRLTVT.

This clone occurred once. This chain links TRBV3-1 (or the pseudogene TRBV3-2) with TRBJ2-7; 7 bases match TRBD2. Germline V lookup: CDR1 LGHDT, CDR2 YNNKEL (reference sequence). This CDR3 has 15 residues. V gave up 3 bases and J gave up 12 bases; unmatched junction bases: 17. The CDR3 region has the DNA TGTGCCAGCAGCCAGGGGGGGGGAATAAGGGCTAATCCGTACTTC. Translated: CASSQGGGIRANPYF.

This clone was recorded once. J is TRBJ1-6 and V is TRBV6-5; maybe TRBD1 (5 bases). This CDR3 spans 15 amino acids. The germline V and J ends were trimmed by 5 bases and 11 bases, with 19 bases remaining between them. The germline V gene encodes CDR1 MNHEY and CDR2 SVGAGI. The CDR3 region has the DNA TGTGCCAGCAGTCCCACCCCCTTGGGACGTACACCCCTCCACTTT. Its protein is CASSPTPLGRTPLHF.

The chain carries TRBV7-3 and TRBJ1-1; D unresolved. The CDR3 consists of 13 residues. V lost 3 bases and J 2 bases, leaving 7 bases between the germline ends. Germline V CDR1 and CDR2: SGHTA, FQGTGA. The CDR3 DNA follows: TGTGCCAGCAGCTTTGAAGTAAACACTGAAGCTTTCTTT. Translated: CASSFEVNTEAFF.

The rearrangement joins TRBV5-4 to TRBJ2-5, with D unresolved. The V end was cut by 2 bases, the J end by 4 bases, with 9 bases between. Germline V gives CDR1 SGHNT, CDR2 YYREEE (reference sequence). The CDR3 spans 13 residues. The CDR3 DNA follows: TGTGCCAGCAGCTTTTGGGGATCAGAGACCCAGTACTTC. It encodes CASSFWGSETQYF.

This chain joins TRBV14 and TRBJ2-1; tentatively, D is TRBD2 (6 bases). Trimming shortened V by 4 bases and J by 4 bases, and 17 bases separated the two germline ends. CDR1 SGHDN and CDR2 FVKESK come from the germline V gene. CDR3 size: 16 residues. This chain's CDR3 is CASSPRAGGAYNEQFF. CDR3 coding DNA: TGTGCCAGCAGCCCCCGTGCGGGCGGGGCTTACAATGAGCAGTTCTTC.

The chain joins TRBV5-3 to TRBJ2-1, with D perhaps matching TRBD1 (5 bases). TRBV5-3 is assigned to the ORF class and has an uncertain function. The CDR3 is 16 amino acids. Trimming took 1 base from V and 0 from J, leaving 11 bases between them. Here the CDR3 reads CARSLLGRSSYNEQFF. In nucleotides, the CDR3 is TGTGCCAGAAGCTTGCTGGGGCGTAGCTCCTACAATGAGCAGTTCTTC.

This chain links TRBV2 with TRBJ2-1; tentative D call: TRBD2 (6 bases). V was trimmed by 5 bases and J by 3 bases, leaving 14 bases between them. This CDR3 has 15 amino acids. CDR1 is SNHLY and CDR2 is FYNNEI in the germline V gene. This chain's CDR3 is CASSPTSFNYNEQFF. The CDR3, as DNA: TGTGCCAGCAGTCCCACTAGCTTCAACTACAATGAGCAGTTCTTC. Based on the CDR3 plus reference TRBV2 and TRBJ2-1, the full variable domain is EPEVTQTPSHQVTQMGQEVILRCVPISNHLYFYWYRQILGQKVEFLVSFYNNEISEKSEIFDDQFSVERPDGSNFTLKIRSTKLEDSAMYFCASSPTSFNYNEQFFGPGTRLTVL.

The V gene is TRBV5-4, the J gene TRBJ2-1, with TRBD1 matching over 8 bases. The V gene end was trimmed by 1 base and the J gene end by 9 bases; junction bases not matched to a gene: 12. Germline V gene lookup returns CDR1 SGHNT and CDR2 YYREEE (reference sequence). CDR3 length equals 16 residues. DNA for the CDR3: TGTGCCAGCAGCTTGCGGCAGGGGCTACAGGGGGGTGAGCAGTTCTTC. It specifies CASSLRQGLQGGEQFF. The full variable domain, in which reference TRBV5-4 and TRBJ2-1 provide the parts outside the CDR3, is ETGVTQSPTHLIKTRGQQVTLRCSSQSGHNTVSWYQQALGQGPQFIFQYYREEENGRGNFPPRFSGLQFPNYSSELNVNALELDDSALYLCASSLRQGLQGGEQFFGPGTRLTVL.

V usage is TRBV18 and J usage is TRBJ2-4; D is uncertain. The germline gives CDR1 KGHSH, CDR2 LQKENI. Trimming took off 3 bases at V and 1 base at J, with 7 bases between the two ends. CDR3 length: 14 residues. The CDR3 nucleotides read TGTGCCAGCTCACCTAGCAGGGCCAAAAACATTCAGTACTTC. It is translated as CASSPSRAKNIQYF.

This clone was recorded once. At one boundary the junction diverges from the germline segment, which might be a read error. The rearrangement links TRBV7-9 to TRBJ2-4; 14 bases are shared with TRBD2. The germline CDR1 and CDR2 sequences are SEHNR and FQNEAQ (reference sequence). The CDR3 totals 18 residues. CDR3 DNA sequence: TGTGCCAGCAGCCTAGCAGTCTTCGGACTAGCGGGGGGTCCTGTTCTGTACTTC. The encoded protein is CASSLAVFGLAGGPVLYF.

The chain couples TRBV25-1 to TRBJ2-7, with 13 bases that match TRBD2. Trimming at V came to 1 base and at J to 4 bases, leaving 7 bases not matched to a gene. Germline CDR1 is MGHDK and CDR2 is SYGVNS. CDR3 length: 17 amino acids. Here the CDR3 DNA reads TGTGCCAGCAGTGAATCCCAGGGACTAGCGGGACCTTACGAGCAGTACTTC. It specifies CASSESQGLAGPYEQYF.